These 10 T cell receptor beta chains originate from one sample sequenced in a study of follicular helper T cells after annual influenza vaccination. Time point meaning: 2014-2015 season, 7 days after vaccination. The table came from immunoSEQ multiplex PCR; TCRdb's copy has only in-frame clones and leaves some out. Of thousands of clones in the sample, roughly 80% are singletons; the top ten hold 3% to 4.5%. Here the sequenced sample was CXCR5+ CD38- circulating T follicular helper cells from blood, taken 7 days after influenza vaccination. Subset given: circulating Tfh, non-naive CD4+CXCR5+PD-1+ (ICOS+CD38+ or ICOS-CD38-). These receptor sequences come from an adult who received the influenza vaccine.

V gene TRBV29-1 combines with J gene TRBJ2-3, with 7 bases fitting TRBD2. Looked up from germline, CDR1 is SQVTM and CDR2 is ANQGSEA. This CDR3 is 15 amino acids long. The trim removed 6 bases at V and 4 bases at J, leaving 13 bases unmatched. CDR3 residues: CSVLPRELSADTQYF. Written as DNA, the CDR3 is TGCAGCGTCCTCCCGCGGGAGCTCAGCGCAGATACGCAGTATTTT.

DNA for the CDR3: TGTGCCAGCAGTTTGTGGACTAGCGGGGGGATAAATACGCAGTATTTT. Its protein product is CASSLWTSGGINTQYF. This chain connects TRBV28 to TRBJ2-3, with 14 bases aligning to TRBD2. The junction had 6 bases not matched to a gene; V was cut back by 3 bases and J by 7 bases. CDR1 is MDHEN and CDR2 is SYDVKM in the germline V gene. CDR3 length: 16 residues.

This clone is a singleton in its sample. This CDR3 is CASSYAEGTGVETQYF. The CDR3 DNA reads as TGTGCCAGCAGTTACGCGGAAGGGACAGGGGTCGAGACCCAGTACTTC. The chain employs TRBV6-5 and TRBJ2-5, with 10 bases aligning to TRBD1. Looked up from germline, CDR1 is MNHEY and CDR2 is SVGAGI. J lost 5 bases, V lost 2 bases, and 8 bases had no gene match. This CDR3 is 16 amino acids long.

The chain combines TRBV19 with TRBJ2-1; 7 bases map to TRBD2. From germline, CDR1 is LNHDA and CDR2 SQIVND (reference sequence). The length of the CDR3 is 14 residues. V was pared by 5 bases and J by 6 bases, with 7 bases of the junction left unmatched. CDR3 DNA: TGTGCCAGTAGTTTTGCGGGAGTAGGCAATGAGCAGTTCTTC. Translation gives CASSFAGVGNEQFF.

The chain links TRBV6-5 to TRBJ1-2, with TRBD1 identical over 9 bases. CDR3 length: 13 amino acids. Germline V gene sequence: CDR1 MNHEY, CDR2 SVGAGI. V lost 6 bases and J lost 7; bases outside the gene matches: 6. CDR3: CASSLQGAPGYTF. CDR3 nucleotides: TGTGCCAGCAGCTTACAGGGGGCGCCTGGCTACACCTTC.

The chain uses TRBV28 and TRBJ1-2, with TRBD1 identical over 8 bases. The ends lost 7 bases at V and 0 bases at J; junction bases unmatched: 7. From germline, CDR1 is MDHEN and CDR2 SYDVKM. The CDR3 has 15 amino acids. CDR3 coding DNA: TGTGCCAGCAAATCAGGGGGCTTAGCTAACTATGGCTACACCTTC. As protein: CASKSGGLANYGYTF.

V is TRBV5-1 and J is TRBJ1-1; the match to TRBD1 covers 9 bases. The CDR3 sequence is 15 residues long. Germline CDR1 SGHRS, CDR2 YFSETQ. Trimming cost V 2 bases and J 2 bases; bases outside gene matches: 4. The CDR3, as DNA: TGCGCCAGCAGCTTCACAGGGGGCTATAACACTGAAGCTTTCTTT. As protein: CASSFTGGYNTEAFF.

The chain links TRBV5-6 to TRBJ1-1; D gene unclear. Germline CDR1 is SGHDT and CDR2 is YYEEEE. The CDR3 has 16 residues. The V and J ends lost 0 bases and 0 bases respectively, with 12 bases between them. CDR3 loop: CASSLAGARMNTEAFF. CDR3 nucleotides: TGTGCCAGCAGCTTGGCCGGCGCCAGGATGAACACTGAAGCTTTCTTT.

The chain combines TRBV29-1 with TRBJ2-2; no reliable D call. This CDR3 has 13 residues. Trimming took 5 bases from V and 5 from J, leaving 12 bases between them. Germline loops: CDR1 SQVTM, CDR2 ANQGSEA. The CDR3 region has the DNA TGCAGCGTTACTCGACTTGATACCGGGGAGCTGTTTTTT. Protein: CSVTRLDTGELFF.

The rearrangement joins TRBV30 to TRBJ2-5; TRBD2 matches 10 bases. CDR3 size: 13 residues. From germline, CDR1 is GTSNPN and CDR2 SVGIG (reference sequence). V was pared by 7 bases and J by 4 bases, with 6 bases of the junction left unmatched. CDR3 in amino acids: CASSGGAGETQYF. The CDR3 DNA sequence: TGTGCCTCAAGCGGGGGGGCTGGAGAGACCCAGTACTTC.